The 2 T cell receptor beta chains listed next were all sequenced from one sample in a study of blood T cells in healthy people across ages. Using a J-beta primer mix together with a sample-barcoded 5' primer, a second PCR was run for roughly 7 to 12 cycles. TCRdb analysed the 5' RACE reads with MiXCR anew, one entry per CDR3 protein. This sample has around 580,000 distinct CDR3 sequences, with more than 45% found just once. Sequenced material: blood. All receptors come from an elderly man in good health.

The CDR3 here is CASSPTGGTSDTQYF. CDR3 nucleotides: TGTGCCAGCAGTCCGACAGGGGGCACATCAGATACGCAGTATTTT. The chain links TRBV27 to TRBJ2-3; 10 nucleotides agree with TRBD1. V shed 5 bases and J 4 bases; nucleotides not matched to a gene: 6. The germline CDR1 and CDR2 sequences are MNHEY and SMNVEV (reference sequence). The CDR3 spans 15 residues.

This chain uses TRBV6-5 with TRBJ2-1, with D maybe TRBD2 (6 bases). V lost 8 bases to trimming and J lost 5 bases, with 16 bases between them. The CDR3 is made up of 14 amino acids. Looked up from germline, CDR1 is MNHEY and CDR2 is SVGAGI. The CDR3 DNA sequence: TGTGCCAGCTCCCTTAGCGGAGTTGACAATGAGCAGTTCTTC. It encodes CASSLSGVDNEQFF.